The sequence of this T cell receptor beta chain was determined in a study of cytomegalovirus exposure and HLA in healthy donors. Whole-study findings and limits: Available immune exposure information was restricted to CMV serostatus only.

The CDR3 has 15 residues. The germline V and J ends were trimmed by 6 bases and 0 bases, with 15 bases remaining between them. The germline gives CDR1 MNHEY, CDR2 SVGAGI. It was with 60 Vbeta and 13 Jbeta primers that the PCR ran. The method was immunoSEQ multiplex PCR; TCRdb's version includes in-frame clones alone and lacks a portion of them. The sample records 150,000 to 170,000 clones, over 65% being singletons. As for this clone: Its antigen is not identified.

This clonotype was obtained from a man aged 30-40 years in good health and CMV-seronegative. V is TRBV6-5 and J is TRBJ2-7; D might be TRBD1 (6 bases). The sequenced sample was PBMCs. DNA for the CDR3: TGTGCCAGCAGCCAAACAGGGCACAGCTCCTACGAGCAGTACTTC. Protein: CASSQTGHSSYEQYF.